The rows below give T cell receptor beta chains drawn from one sample of a study of CD8 T cells in ankylosing spondylitis. TCRdb processed the 5' RACE reads anew with MiXCR; each CDR3 protein has one entry. The table lists around 250,000 distinct CDR3 sequences, approximately 11% of them singletons. Sequenced material: blood, either unsorted or a sorted T cell fraction (not recorded which). These receptors all come from a male donor with ankylosing spondylitis or in good health (not recorded which). Each CDR3 is given without its conserved first and last residue. The D gene is left open where the match is weak.

V gene: TRBV3-1
D gene: TRBD1
J gene: TRBJ2-5
CDR3 protein: ASSQTTGGFESETQY

V gene: TRBV5-1
D gene: TRBD2
J gene: TRBJ2-2
CDR3 protein: ASSLTSGKRELF

V gene: TRBV10-2
D gene: TRBD2
J gene: TRBJ2-1
CDR3 protein: ASRTLTSGRVYNEQF

V gene: TRBV20-1
D gene: TRBD2
J gene: TRBJ2-1
CDR3 protein: SASSSSSGVGWGVYEQF

V gene: TRBV4-2
D gene: -
J gene: TRBJ2-1
CDR3 protein: ASSQLEGRNEQF

V gene: TRBV5-1
D gene: -
J gene: TRBJ1-6
CDR3 protein: ASATPNSPLH

V gene: TRBV7-3
D gene: TRBD2
J gene: TRBJ2-1
CDR3 protein: ASSVTSGGPYNEQF

V gene: TRBV5-1
D gene: TRBD2
J gene: TRBJ2-2
CDR3 protein: ASSPVAGNTGELF

V gene: TRBV6-5
D gene: -
J gene: TRBJ2-1
CDR3 protein: ASSYSITQSYNEQF

V gene: TRBV20-1
D gene: TRBD1
J gene: TRBJ1-5
CDR3 protein: SARVGQGAHSNQPQH

V gene: TRBV6-1
D gene: TRBD2
J gene: TRBJ2-2
CDR3 protein: ASRDREPSGSESGELF

V gene: TRBV7-2
D gene: -
J gene: TRBJ2-1
CDR3 protein: ASSPVGAQEQF

V gene: TRBV15
D gene: -
J gene: TRBJ2-1
CDR3 protein: ATSRVRNEQF

V gene: TRBV27
D gene: TRBD2
J gene: TRBJ2-2
CDR3 protein: ASTRLAGGVKGPGELF

V gene: TRBV5-1
D gene: TRBD2
J gene: TRBJ2-3
CDR3 protein: ASSSLSGGPSTDTQY

V gene: TRBV12-3/TRBV12-4
D gene: -
J gene: TRBJ2-3
CDR3 protein: ASSLAAGSSTDTQY

V gene: TRBV6-1
D gene: -
J gene: TRBJ2-3
CDR3 protein: ASTPFIGWPDTQY

V gene: TRBV7-9
D gene: -
J gene: TRBJ2-7
CDR3 protein: ASATGTVRYEQY

V gene: TRBV6-1
D gene: -
J gene: TRBJ1-1
CDR3 protein: ASRPDRMNTEAF

V gene: TRBV6-5
D gene: -
J gene: TRBJ2-1
CDR3 protein: ASSYSFSHRNEQF

V gene: TRBV2
D gene: -
J gene: TRBJ1-3
CDR3 protein: ASSTGTRSGNTIY

V gene: TRBV28
D gene: -
J gene: TRBJ2-7
CDR3 protein: ASSWGTGNYEQY

V gene: TRBV9
D gene: -
J gene: TRBJ2-3
CDR3 protein: ASSTGRGRTDTQY

V gene: TRBV20-1
D gene: -
J gene: TRBJ2-3
CDR3 protein: SAPRGGEGTDTQY

V gene: TRBV4-2
D gene: -
J gene: TRBJ2-1
CDR3 protein: ASSQVGPLMF

V gene: TRBV2
D gene: -
J gene: TRBJ2-3
CDR3 protein: ASTRQPGADTQY

V gene: TRBV15
D gene: -
J gene: TRBJ2-1
CDR3 protein: ATSSSPDSGEQF

V gene: TRBV20-1
D gene: TRBD2
J gene: TRBJ2-7
CDR3 protein: SASSLAGALYEQY

V gene: TRBV20-1
D gene: -
J gene: TRBJ2-1
CDR3 protein: SASVYSGTDYGEQF

V gene: TRBV20-1
D gene: -
J gene: TRBJ2-7
CDR3 protein: SARVEGVWNEQY

V gene: TRBV5-1
D gene: TRBD1
J gene: TRBJ2-1
CDR3 protein: ASSLESGQGSAQF

V gene: TRBV6-1
D gene: -
J gene: TRBJ1-5
CDR3 protein: ASSEPGTSDQPQH

V gene: TRBV5-1
D gene: -
J gene: TRBJ2-2
CDR3 protein: ATSPGDNTGELF

V gene: TRBV5-1
D gene: TRBD1
J gene: TRBJ2-1
CDR3 protein: ASSSGTGVTNEQF

V gene: TRBV20-1
D gene: TRBD1
J gene: TRBJ2-7
CDR3 protein: SARIPGQGNYEQY

V gene: TRBV28
D gene: TRBD2
J gene: TRBJ2-2
CDR3 protein: ASSSEREMGTGELF

V gene: TRBV19
D gene: -
J gene: TRBJ1-1
CDR3 protein: ASKERTVNTEAF

V gene: TRBV29-1
D gene: -
J gene: TRBJ2-2
CDR3 protein: SVEDFQVSSAGELF

V gene: TRBV7-3
D gene: TRBD2
J gene: TRBJ2-1
CDR3 protein: ASSLIAGGSDNEQF

V gene: TRBV12-3/TRBV12-4
D gene: -
J gene: TRBJ1-1
CDR3 protein: ASSFARSVGAF

V gene: TRBV20-1
D gene: -
J gene: TRBJ1-1
CDR3 protein: SVYLWGDTEAF

V gene: TRBV11-3
D gene: -
J gene: TRBJ2-1
CDR3 protein: ASSLDSGEQF

V gene: TRBV30
D gene: -
J gene: TRBJ2-3
CDR3 protein: AWSSLAGTDTQY

V gene: TRBV29-1
D gene: -
J gene: TRBJ2-3
CDR3 protein: SAPLSGPDTQY

V gene: TRBV5-6
D gene: -
J gene: TRBJ2-2
CDR3 protein: ASSTRRESTGELF

V gene: TRBV6-5
D gene: -
J gene: TRBJ2-7
CDR3 protein: ASSYSNEQY

V gene: TRBV20-1
D gene: TRBD1
J gene: TRBJ1-5
CDR3 protein: SARVPGTGVQPQH

V gene: TRBV3-1
D gene: -
J gene: TRBJ1-1
CDR3 protein: ASSQMGPNTEAF

V gene: TRBV9
D gene: -
J gene: TRBJ2-3
CDR3 protein: ASSVDGQGYTDTQY

V gene: TRBV5-1
D gene: -
J gene: TRBJ2-5
CDR3 protein: ASSLEDSAQETQY

V gene: TRBV29-1
D gene: TRBD1
J gene: TRBJ1-2
CDR3 protein: SVEFAGGGYGYT

V gene: TRBV20-1
D gene: TRBD1
J gene: TRBJ1-1
CDR3 protein: SARAEEGQGAENTEAF

V gene: TRBV6-1
D gene: -
J gene: TRBJ1-4
CDR3 protein: ASTPGTPNEKLF

V gene: TRBV28
D gene: -
J gene: TRBJ1-6
CDR3 protein: ASSLPSPYNSPLH

V gene: TRBV4-2
D gene: TRBD2
J gene: TRBJ2-2
CDR3 protein: ASSPFSGGATGELF